This TCR beta chain was sequenced in a study of OX40 agonist ivuxolimab in advanced cancers. General notes on the study: Ivuxolimab was a fully human IgG2 agonistic monoclonal antibody targeting the costimulatory receptor OX40 (CD134). Intravenous ivuxolimab was administered to patients every 2 weeks at six dose levels: 0.01, 0.1, 0.3, 1.5, 3 and 10 mg/kg. Of the 52 patients in dose escalation, about 20 had hepatocellular carcinoma, some 15 had melanoma, 9 had renal cell carcinoma and 9 had head and neck cancer. The dose-escalation cohort was roughly 83% male with a mean age of about 54 years, ranging from roughly 23 to 80. Patients were allowed to have had prior anti-PD-1, anti-PD-L1 or anti-CTLA-4 therapy, and more than 30% of the dose-escalation patients had previously received checkpoint inhibitors. Partial responses occurred in three dose-escalation patients, of whom one had hepatocellular carcinoma and two had cutaneous melanoma. The purpose of peripheral TCRbeta sequencing was to test whether ivuxolimab changed TCR sequence diversity and led to clonal T-cell expansion. The paper reports the monotherapy dose-escalation portion (N = 52 patients) of the phase I ivuxolimab trial.

The CDR3 spans 14 residues, from the cysteine through the phenylalanine. Just CDR3 DNA is preserved here, 42 bases in frame from base 1. CDR1 and CDR2 (MNHNS, SASEGT) derive from the germline V gene. Unmatched junction bases come to 9, with V trimmed by 8 bases and J by 6 bases. With respect to this clone: Its target antigen remains unknown. No base-level quality is on record; no much larger clone is a single base apart.

Patients with autoimmune disease history or receiving systemic immunosuppression were excluded from the trial. Peripheral blood for TCR sequencing was collected from all dose cohorts at baseline, on cycle 4 day 1, and on cycle 7 day 1. Samples came from an open-label, multicenter, first-in-human phase I dose-escalation trial of ivuxolimab. The trial enrolled adults with locally advanced or metastatic head and neck squamous cell, hepatocellular, melanoma or renal cell carcinoma. Before TCR sequencing, CD4+ and CD8+ T cells were separately sorted from peripheral blood. Genomic DNA was extracted from sorted cells for sequencing of the TCRbeta CDR3 region. The immunoSEQ Assay was used for sequencing of TCRbeta CDR3 regions. Imported from immuneACCESS, the table was reduced by TCRdb to in-frame sequences with V and J called. These copies leave out some clones; in studies compared against another copy, an unresolved V gene accounts for under half, and the cause of the remainder is not known. Recorded for this sample are roughly 80,000 clones; 90% of them occurred a single time. The top ten clones comprise approximately 0.7% of the sample.

Study-level results and caveats: At doses from 0.1 to 3.0 mg/kg, clonal expansion was seen in both CD4+ and CD8+ blood T cells between baseline and week 6. Low levels of normalized T-cell clonal expansion were also seen in some patients who did not respond. Antigen specificity was not determined for the clonally expanded peripheral T cells. Partial responders in the 0.1-3.0 mg/kg groups had among the lowest normalized peripheral clonal expansion, especially among CD8+ T cells. After ivuxolimab, expanded clones were on average more numerous among CD8+ T cells than among CD4+ T cells.

Recombination joined TRBV6-1 with TRBJ2-2; 7 middle bases align to TRBD1. The TCR sequence derives from an adult with an advanced solid tumor such as melanoma, head and neck, liver or kidney cancer. The material sequenced was CD4+ or CD8+ T cells sorted from blood, taken in a trial of the OX40 agonist ivuxolimab. In nucleotides, the sequence is TGTGCCAGCCAACAGGGGCGTACGCCCGGGGAGCTGTTTTTT. It is translated as CASQQGRTPGELFF.